Presented here are 7 T cell receptor beta chains from one specimen sequenced in a study of T cell changes during pregnancy in multiple sclerosis. Sequenced by immunoSEQ multiplex PCR; TCRdb stores in-frame clones only, minus some. The sample comprises 60,000 to 75,000 clones, more than 85% of which are singletons, and about 0.88% rests with the top ten. Sequenced here: peripheral blood, sampled before pregnancy. The receptors shown here come from a female donor with multiple sclerosis, enrolled in a pregnancy study.

The chain uses TRBV6-1 and TRBJ2-7; weak D call: TRBD1 (5 bases). Trimming shortened V by 8 bases and J by 2 bases, and 16 bases separated the two germline ends. CDR1 and CDR2 from the germline V gene are MNHNS and SASEGT. The CDR3 runs to 14 residues. The DNA for the CDR3 is TGTGCCAGCTACCCCCAGGGTGGACCCTACGAGCAGTACTTC. Its protein is CASYPQGGPYEQYF.

This chain joins TRBV5-5 and TRBJ2-3, with TRBD2 matching over 9 bases. Trimming cost V 1 base and J 1 base; bases outside gene matches: 7. The CDR3 totals 17 residues. Germline V gene sequence: CDR1 SGHKS, CDR2 YYEKEE (reference sequence). In nucleotides, the CDR3 is TGTGCCAGCAGCTTGAGGCCAGCGGGGGGCCGCACAGATACGCAGTATTTT. Encoded protein: CASSLRPAGGRTDTQYF. Variable domain in full (rest from reference TRBV5-5 and TRBJ2-3): DAGVTQSPTHLIKTRGQQVTLRCSPISGHKSVSWYQQVLGQGPQFIFQYYEKEERGRGNFPDRFSARQFPNYSSELNVNALLLGDSALYLCASSLRPAGGRTDTQYFGPGTRLTVL.

The chain recombines TRBV4-1 with TRBJ1-1; D call uncertain. Germline V gives CDR1 MGHRA, CDR2 YSYEKL. The ends were cut back, 4 bases at V and 11 bases at J, with 23 bases in the middle. This CDR3 comprises 15 residues. The CDR3 spells CASSLYSGFPDEAFF. CDR3 nucleotides: TGCGCCAGCAGCCTTTATTCCGGGTTCCCAGACGAGGCTTTCTTT.

The J gene is TRBJ2-7, the V gene TRBV7-3, with 8 bases that match TRBD1. Trimming took 2 bases from V and 3 from J; bases not matched to a gene: 6. There are 15 residues in the CDR3. The germline V gene encodes CDR1 SGHTA and CDR2 FQGTGA. Here the CDR3 reads CASSLWGTGGYEQYF. The CDR3 DNA is TGTGCCAGCAGCTTATGGGGGACAGGAGGCTACGAGCAGTACTTC.

The chain has TRBV11-2 and TRBJ2-7, with 9 bases aligning to TRBD1. V was clipped by 1 base and J by 3 bases; unmatched bases: 1. Germline CDR1 is SGHAT and CDR2 is FQNNGV. The CDR3 covers 14 residues. CDR3 in amino acids: CASSLVGQGYEQYF. The CDR3 region has the DNA TGTGCCAGCAGCTTAGTGGGACAGGGCTACGAGCAGTACTTC.

V and J are TRBV7-9 and TRBJ1-2; the D is unclear. V dropped 2 bases and J dropped 4 bases, with 5 bases sitting between them. The germline CDR1 and CDR2 sequences are SEHNR and FQNEAQ (reference sequence). This CDR3 is 12 amino acids long. The CDR3 here is CASSLSGYGYTF. The CDR3 nucleotides read TGTGCCAGCAGCTTAAGCGGCTATGGCTACACCTTC.

The chain couples TRBV29-1 to TRBJ2-4; no firm D call. Trimming cost V 7 bases and J 0 bases, with 10 bases left between them. From germline, CDR1 is SQVTM and CDR2 ANQGSEA. This CDR3 is built from 13 residues. In DNA, the CDR3 is TGCAGCGCCCTCACGGTAGCCAAAAACATTCAGTACTTC. Protein product: CSALTVAKNIQYF.